This passage covers 2 T cell receptor beta chains from one sample sequenced in a study of cytomegalovirus exposure and HLA in healthy donors. A multiplex PCR was run with 60 Vbeta primers and 13 Jbeta primers. Sequencing was performed with immunoSEQ multiplex PCR; in TCRdb, only in-frame clones are kept and a portion is missing. The table lists about 160,000 clones, with over 1% in the top ten. Sequencing used PBMCs. Receptor source: a woman aged 55-69 years in good health and CMV-seronegative.

This chain uses TRBV27 with TRBJ2-5; 9 positions match TRBD1. Gene TRBJ2-7 matches the end of the DNA better, so the J call may be wrong. CDR1 and CDR2 (germline): MNHEY, SMNVEV (reference sequence). The CDR3 loop spans 20 amino acids. The CDR3 region has the DNA TGTGCCAGCAGCCTGGGACAGGGTAAAAATGGTGATGGACACTCCTACGAGCAGTACTTC. This encodes CASSLGQGKNGDGHSYEQYF.

This chain connects TRBV2 to TRBJ1-1; tentative D call: TRBD1 (6 bases). CDR1 and CDR2 from the germline V gene are SNHLY and FYNNEI. V was clipped by 6 bases and J by 4 bases, with 15 bases between them. The CDR3 has 14 amino acids. In nucleotides, the CDR3 is TGTGCCAGCAGGGACAGAGCCCTTGGCACTGAAGCTTTCTTT. This codes for CASRDRALGTEAFF.